The clone carrying this T cell receptor beta chain was seen at least ten times. The CDR3 is 14 residues long. Germline V gene sequence: CDR1 LNHNV, CDR2 YYDKDF (reference sequence). Trimming cost V 4 bases and J 5 bases; bases outside gene matches: 4. RNA transcripts served as the template for amplifying TCR beta CDR3 regions. HTBI primers were the set used in a first-round RT-PCR of the TCR CDR3. TCRdb independently ran MiXCR on the multiplex PCR reads; one entry per CDR3 protein. Of 450,000 to 650,000 distinct CDR3 sequences detected, around 21% appear once; the ten largest clones hold approximately 26%. The data originate from a study of T cells in Graves' hyperthyroidism and ophthalmopathy. Uncontrolled infection, other autoimmune disease, pregnancy and lactation each barred patients from inclusion. This sample holds PBMCs from about 9.3 ml fresh peripheral blood.

Material for sequencing was blood. The source is a man aged 18 to 30 with Graves' hyperthyroidism. V is TRBV15 and J is TRBJ2-5, with TRBD2 matching 10 bases. CDR3 nucleotides: TGTGCCACCAGCAAAGCGGGGGGGCGGGAGACCCAGTACTTC. Amino acid sequence: CATSKAGGRETQYF.